This T cell receptor beta chain emerged from a study of cytomegalovirus exposure and HLA in healthy donors. The PCR made use of 60 Vbeta and 13 Jbeta primers. Method: immunoSEQ multiplex PCR; TCRdb's copy keeps in-frame clones and lacks some. The sample yields about 150,000 clones, 70% to 80% seen once. From germline, CDR1 is MNHEY and CDR2 SMNVEV (reference sequence). The V end lost 2 bases, the J end lost 6 bases, and 5 bases lay between the germline ends. This CDR3 region has 13 residues. Broader study findings: A later examination showed that TCR association rates differed by HLA locus, with DRB1 most and HLA-C fewest. Later on, a genetic analysis was performed. It linked a missense variant in DCLRE1C with V- and J-gene trimming of TCR beta.

Notes on this clone: Its antigen is unknown.

Sequencing was done on a sample of PBMCs. This sequence originates from a human donor in good health. The chain combines TRBV27 with TRBJ1-6, with D unclear. CDR3 bases: TGTGCCAGCAGTTTAAAGAGTAATTCACCCCTCCACTTT. Encoded protein: CASSLKSNSPLHF.